A selection of T cell receptor beta chains follows, all from one sample in a study of blood T cell repertoires in COVID-19. Clones were read by immunoSEQ multiplex PCR, and TCRdb kept only the in-frame ones, dropping some. The sample shows about 49,000 clones, approximately 80% of them seen only once. The sample comprised peripheral blood. Receptors originate from a woman aged 80 or over with COVID-19, enrolled during active disease. CDR3s include the opening cysteine and the closing phenylalanine or tryptophan. The D gene is left open where the match is weak. The size field is filled for only some rows; it gives once, few, many or a size class.

clone size	V gene	D gene	J gene	CDR3 DNA	CDR3 protein
NA	TRBV11-2	NA	TRBJ2-7	TGTGCCAGCAGCTCGGGACTTAGCTACGAGCAGTACTTC	CASSSGLSYEQYF
NA	TRBV5-5	TRBD1	TRBJ2-7	TGTGCCAGCAGCTGGGGACAGGCGGCGGTTGAGCAGTACTTC	CASSWGQAAVEQYF
once	TRBV27	TRBD1	TRBJ1-2	TGTGCCAGCAGTTCCAGACAGGGGAGCTATGGCTACACCTTC	CASSSRQGSYGYTF
NA	TRBV13	TRBD2	TRBJ2-1	TGTGCCAGCAGCTTTAGTTGGCTAGCGGGGAGGTACAATGAGCAGTTCTTC	CASSFSWLAGRYNEQFF
NA	TRBV27	TRBD1	TRBJ2-1	TGTGCCAGCAGTTTTGGACAGGGGCCCAATGAGCAGTTCTTC	CASSFGQGPNEQFF
NA	TRBV19	TRBD1	TRBJ1-5	TGTGCCAGTAGTATATACGGGACAGGGGCCGGTCGCAATCAGCCCCAGCATTTT	CASSIYGTGAGRNQPQHF
NA	TRBV5-1	NA	TRBJ2-7	TGCGCCAGCAGCTACGTAGACGAGCAGTACTTC	CASSYVDEQYF
NA	TRBV6-5	NA	TRBJ2-3	TGTGCCAGCAGTTACTCCGCAGGGTTGGGTACGCAGTATTTT	CASSYSAGLGTQYF
NA	TRBV3-1/TRBV3-2	TRBD1	TRBJ2-7	TGTGCCAGCAGCCAAGATCAGGCAACAGGGGGGTTCTCCTACGAGCAGTACTTC	CASSQDQATGGFSYEQYF
few	TRBV10-3	TRBD1	TRBJ1-4	TGTGCCATCAGCCAGACAGGGGCGGGGAGGACTAATGAAAAACTGTTTTTT	CAISQTGAGRTNEKLFF
once	TRBV18	TRBD2	TRBJ2-2	TGTGCCAGCTCAATGACTAGCGGGGGTAAAGCCGGGGAGCTGTTTTTT	CASSMTSGGKAGELFF
NA	TRBV28	NA	TRBJ1-4	TGTGCCAGCAGTACCCCAGGGAATGAAAAACTGTTTTTT	CASSTPGNEKLFF
NA	TRBV9	NA	TRBJ1-5	TGTGCCAGCAGCGCAGGAGGTGGTAGTCATAGCAATCAGCCCCAGCATTTT	CASSAGGGSHSNQPQHF
few	TRBV11-2	NA	TRBJ2-7	TGTGCCAGCAGCCCCAACCGGGGGTCCACCGAGCAGTACTTC	CASSPNRGSTEQYF
NA	TRBV3-1/TRBV3-2	NA	TRBJ2-7	TGTGCCAGCAGCCGGATGCGGGCAGAATCCTACGAGCAGTACTTC	CASSRMRAESYEQYF
NA	TRBV19	TRBD2	TRBJ2-1	TGTGCCAGTTCTCACGGCGGGAGCTCCTACAATGAGCAGTTCTTC	CASSHGGSSYNEQFF
NA	TRBV5-1	NA	TRBJ2-3	TGCGCCAGCAGCTTGCAGGTACCTAGCACAGATACGCAGTATTTT	CASSLQVPSTDTQYF
NA	TRBV4-2	TRBD2	TRBJ2-7	TGTGCCAGCAGCCACGTGGGGACTAGCGCCTACGAGCAGTACTTC	CASSHVGTSAYEQYF
few	TRBV24-1	TRBD2	TRBJ2-1	TGTGCCACCAGTGATTTGGGGACTAGCGGGAGGGGGGACGAGCAGTTCTTC	CATSDLGTSGRGDEQFF
once	TRBV30	TRBD2	TRBJ2-1	TGTGCCTGGAGTGTACCTTGGGGGCGAGGGACTAGCGGGAGTTTCTACAATGAGCAGTTCTTC	CAWSVPWGRGTSGSFYNEQFF
NA	TRBV4-1	TRBD1	TRBJ1-5	TGCGCCAGCAGCCAAACCGACAGGGGAAATCAGCCCCAGCATTTT	CASSQTDRGNQPQHF
NA	TRBV23-1	NA	TRBJ2-1	TGCGCCAGCAGTCAGAGACTATTGAATGAGCAGTTCTTC	CASSQRLLNEQFF
NA	TRBV5-4	TRBD2	TRBJ2-3	TGTGCCAGCAGCTTGGCGGCTAGCGGGAGGGACACGCAGTATTTT	CASSLAASGRDTQYF
NA	TRBV19	TRBD1	TRBJ1-5	TGTGCCAGTAGTATAGACAAGGGACAGCACATGGGGAGCAATCAGCCCCAGCATTTT	CASSIDKGQHMGSNQPQHF
NA	TRBV7-8	TRBD1	TRBJ2-6	TGTGCCAGCAGCTCTTCCGCCGGGACAGCCTCTGGGGCCAACGTCCTGACTTTC	CASSSSAGTASGANVLTF
once	TRBV7-9	NA	TRBJ2-2	TGTGCCAGCAGCCTAAACTCCCTAACCGGGGAGCTGTTTTTT	CASSLNSLTGELFF
NA	TRBV7-2	NA	TRBJ2-2	TGTGCCAGCAGCCACCCCGTGGAGGGGGAGCTGTTTTTT	CASSHPVEGELFF
NA	TRBV15	NA	TRBJ2-3	TGTGCCACCAGCAGGGGCAGGGTAACAGATACGCAGTATTTT	CATSRGRVTDTQYF
few	TRBV3-1/TRBV3-2	NA	TRBJ1-1	TGTGCCAGCAGCCTGGGGCGAGGAGCTTTCTTT	CASSLGRGAFF
NA	TRBV2	NA	TRBJ2-3	TGTGCCAGCACCATTCAGCGGAGCACTAGCACAGATACGCAGTATTTT	CASTIQRSTSTDTQYF
NA	TRBV30	TRBD1	TRBJ2-2	TGTGCCCGAAACCGGGACAGCGCGAACACCGGGGAGCTGTTTTTT	CARNRDSANTGELFF
once	TRBV2	NA	TRBJ2-2	TGTGCCAGTAGACAGGCCGACACCGGGGAGCTGTTTTTT	CASRQADTGELFF
NA	TRBV6-6	NA	TRBJ2-1	TGTGCCAGCAGTTACGTGGCGCGGGCCTCCTACAATGAGCAGTTCTTC	CASSYVARASYNEQFF
NA	TRBV15	NA	TRBJ1-5	TGTGCCACCAGCCAACAGGGTGGGAATCAGCCCCAGCATTTT	CATSQQGGNQPQHF
NA	TRBV7-2	NA	TRBJ1-2	TGTGCCAGCAGAACAGGGCTTGGCTACACCTTC	CASRTGLGYTF